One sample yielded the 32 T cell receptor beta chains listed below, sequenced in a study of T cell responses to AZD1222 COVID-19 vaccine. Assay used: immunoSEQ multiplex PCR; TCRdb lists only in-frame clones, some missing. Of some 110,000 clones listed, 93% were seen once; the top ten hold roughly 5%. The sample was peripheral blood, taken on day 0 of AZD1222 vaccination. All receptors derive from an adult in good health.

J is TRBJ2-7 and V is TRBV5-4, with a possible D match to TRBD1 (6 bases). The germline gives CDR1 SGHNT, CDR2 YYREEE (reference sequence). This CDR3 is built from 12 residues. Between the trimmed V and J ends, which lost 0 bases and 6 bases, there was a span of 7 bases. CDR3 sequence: CASSLGGLEQYF. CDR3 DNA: TGTGCCAGCAGCTTGGGGGGGCTCGAGCAGTACTTC.

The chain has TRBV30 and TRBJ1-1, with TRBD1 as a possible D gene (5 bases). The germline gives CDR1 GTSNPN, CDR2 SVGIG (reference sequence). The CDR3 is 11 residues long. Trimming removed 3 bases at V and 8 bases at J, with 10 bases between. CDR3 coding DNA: TGTGCCTGGAGGTTAGGACACGAAGCTTTCTTT. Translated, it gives CAWRLGHEAFF.

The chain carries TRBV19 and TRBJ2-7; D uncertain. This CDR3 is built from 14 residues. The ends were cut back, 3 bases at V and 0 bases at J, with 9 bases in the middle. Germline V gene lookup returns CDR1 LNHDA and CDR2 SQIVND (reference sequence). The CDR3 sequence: CASSMTGSSYEQYF. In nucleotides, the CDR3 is TGTGCCAGTAGTATGACCGGGTCCTCCTACGAGCAGTACTTC. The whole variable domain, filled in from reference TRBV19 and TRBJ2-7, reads DGGITQSPKYLFRKEGQNVTLSCEQNLNHDAMYWYRQDPGQGLRLIYYSQIVNDFQKGDIAEGYSVSREKKESFPLTVTSAQKNPTAFYLCASSMTGSSYEQYFGPGTRLTVT.

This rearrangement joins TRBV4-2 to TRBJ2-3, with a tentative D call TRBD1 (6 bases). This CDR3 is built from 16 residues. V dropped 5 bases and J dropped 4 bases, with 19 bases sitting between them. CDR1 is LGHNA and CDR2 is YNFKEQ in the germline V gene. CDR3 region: CASSAEARGSSDTQYF. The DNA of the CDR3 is TGTGCCAGCAGCGCAGAGGCTAGGGGGTCGTCAGATACGCAGTATTTT.

CDR3 nucleotides: TGTGCCTGGAGTGTAACCCCGAGCCTTTACTTC. It specifies CAWSVTPSLYF. The chain has TRBV30 and TRBJ2-7, with D unresolved. The V gene lost 0 bases and the J gene lost 13 bases, with 13 bases spanning the gap. The germline gives CDR1 GTSNPN, CDR2 SVGIG (reference sequence). This CDR3 comprises 11 residues.

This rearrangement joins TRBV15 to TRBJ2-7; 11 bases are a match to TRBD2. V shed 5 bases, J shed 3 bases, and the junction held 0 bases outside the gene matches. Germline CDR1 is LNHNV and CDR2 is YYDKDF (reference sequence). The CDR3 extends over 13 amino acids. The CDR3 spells CATSGTSGYEQYF. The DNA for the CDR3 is TGTGCCACCAGCGGGACTAGCGGCTACGAGCAGTACTTC.

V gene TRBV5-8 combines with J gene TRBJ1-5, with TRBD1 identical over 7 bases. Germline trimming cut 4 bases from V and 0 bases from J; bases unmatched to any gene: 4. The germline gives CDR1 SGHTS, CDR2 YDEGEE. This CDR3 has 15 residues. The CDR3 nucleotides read TGTGCCAGCAGCGCGGGACAGTATAGCAATCAGCCCCAGCATTTT. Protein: CASSAGQYSNQPQHF.

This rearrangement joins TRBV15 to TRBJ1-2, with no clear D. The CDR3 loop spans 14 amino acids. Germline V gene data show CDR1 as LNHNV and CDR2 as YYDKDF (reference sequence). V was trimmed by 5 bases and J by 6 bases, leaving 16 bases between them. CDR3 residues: CATSWNLDRDGYTF. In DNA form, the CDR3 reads TGTGCCACCAGCTGGAATCTGGATAGGGATGGCTACACCTTC.

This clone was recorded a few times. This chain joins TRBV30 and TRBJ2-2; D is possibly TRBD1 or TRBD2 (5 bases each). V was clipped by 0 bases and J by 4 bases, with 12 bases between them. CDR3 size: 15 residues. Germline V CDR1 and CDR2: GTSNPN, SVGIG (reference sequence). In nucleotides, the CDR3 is TGTGCCTGGAGTGTTCGGGGCGGCAGCACCGGGGAGCTGTTTTTT. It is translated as CAWSVRGGSTGELFF.

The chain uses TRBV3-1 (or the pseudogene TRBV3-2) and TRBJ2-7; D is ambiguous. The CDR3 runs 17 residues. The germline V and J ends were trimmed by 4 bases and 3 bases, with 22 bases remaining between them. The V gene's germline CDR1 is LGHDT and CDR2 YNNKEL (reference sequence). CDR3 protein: CASSPRLGAEEFYEQYF. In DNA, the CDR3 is TGTGCCAGCAGCCCCCGTCTTGGAGCAGAAGAATTCTACGAGCAGTACTTC.

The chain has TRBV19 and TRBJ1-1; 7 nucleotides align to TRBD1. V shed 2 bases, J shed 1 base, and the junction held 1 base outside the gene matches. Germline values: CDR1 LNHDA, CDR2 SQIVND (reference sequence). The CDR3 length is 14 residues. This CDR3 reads CASSIRTGNTEAFF. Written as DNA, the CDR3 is TGTGCCAGTAGTATAAGGACAGGGAACACTGAAGCTTTCTTT.

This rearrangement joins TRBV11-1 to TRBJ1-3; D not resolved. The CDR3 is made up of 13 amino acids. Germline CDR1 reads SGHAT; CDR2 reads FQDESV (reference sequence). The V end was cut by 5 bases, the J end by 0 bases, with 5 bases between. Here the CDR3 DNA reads TGTGCCAGCAGCCTTTCCTCTGGAAACACCATATATTTT. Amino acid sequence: CASSLSSGNTIYF.

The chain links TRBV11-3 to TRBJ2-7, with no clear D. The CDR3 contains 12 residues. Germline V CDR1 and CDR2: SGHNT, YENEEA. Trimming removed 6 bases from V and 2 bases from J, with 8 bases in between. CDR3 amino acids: CASSFSPYEQYF. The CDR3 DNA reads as TGTGCCAGCAGTTTCAGCCCCTACGAGCAGTACTTC.

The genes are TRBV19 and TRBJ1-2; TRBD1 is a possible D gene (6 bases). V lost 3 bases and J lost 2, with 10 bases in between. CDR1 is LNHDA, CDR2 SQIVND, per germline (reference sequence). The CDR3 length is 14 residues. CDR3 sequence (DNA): TGTGCCAGTAGTATCGGCAGGGGCAACTATGGCTACACCTTC. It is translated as CASSIGRGNYGYTF.

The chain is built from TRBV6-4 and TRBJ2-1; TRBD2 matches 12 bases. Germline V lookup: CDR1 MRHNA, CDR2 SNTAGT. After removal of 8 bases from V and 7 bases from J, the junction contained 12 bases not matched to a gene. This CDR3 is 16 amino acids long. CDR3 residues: CASPSAPSGRDNEQFF. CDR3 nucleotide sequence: TGTGCCAGCCCATCGGCGCCTAGCGGGAGGGATAATGAGCAGTTCTTC.

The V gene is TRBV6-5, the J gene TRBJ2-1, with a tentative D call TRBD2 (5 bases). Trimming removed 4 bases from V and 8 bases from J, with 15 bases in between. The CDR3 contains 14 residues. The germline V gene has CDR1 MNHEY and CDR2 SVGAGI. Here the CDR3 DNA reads TGTGCCAGCAGTTCGGGGTCGGCTTTCGATGAGCAGTTCTTC. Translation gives CASSSGSAFDEQFF.

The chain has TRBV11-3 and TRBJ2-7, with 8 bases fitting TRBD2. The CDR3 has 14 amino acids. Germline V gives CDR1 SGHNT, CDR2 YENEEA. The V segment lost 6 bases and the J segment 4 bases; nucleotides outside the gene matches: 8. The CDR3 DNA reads TGTGCCAGCAGTGTTAGTAGCGGGGAATACGAGCAGTACTTC. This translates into CASSVSSGEYEQYF.

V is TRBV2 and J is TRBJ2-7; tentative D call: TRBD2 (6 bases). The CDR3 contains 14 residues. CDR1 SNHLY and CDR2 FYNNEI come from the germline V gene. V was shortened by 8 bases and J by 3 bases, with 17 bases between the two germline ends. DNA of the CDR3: TGTGCCAGCCCCGGCGGGAAAAAGTACTACGAGCAGTACTTC. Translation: CASPGGKKYYEQYF.

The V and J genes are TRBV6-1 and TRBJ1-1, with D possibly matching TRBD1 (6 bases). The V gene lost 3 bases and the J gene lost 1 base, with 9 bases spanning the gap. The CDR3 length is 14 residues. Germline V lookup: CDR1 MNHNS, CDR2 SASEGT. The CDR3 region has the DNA TGTGCCAGCAGTGATTCAGGGGCGAACACTGAAGCTTTCTTT. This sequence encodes CASSDSGANTEAFF.

CDR3 region: CASSPSKTAYSYEQYF. The CDR3 nucleotides are TGTGCCAGCAGTCCGTCGAAGACAGCCTACTCCTACGAGCAGTACTTC. The rearrangement joins TRBV27 to TRBJ2-7; D perhaps matches TRBD1 (5 bases). The CDR3 sequence is 16 residues long. Germline assignment: CDR1 MNHEY and CDR2 SMNVEV (reference sequence). With 5 bases removed from V and 0 bases from J, the gap between germline ends came to 17 bases.

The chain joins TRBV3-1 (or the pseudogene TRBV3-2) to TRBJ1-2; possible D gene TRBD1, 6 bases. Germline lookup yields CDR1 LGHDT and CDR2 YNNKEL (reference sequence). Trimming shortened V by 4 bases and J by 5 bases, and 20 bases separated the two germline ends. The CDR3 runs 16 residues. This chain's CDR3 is CASSPAAGGASYGYTF. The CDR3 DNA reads TGTGCCAGCAGCCCTGCCGCGGGGGGCGCTTCGTATGGCTACACCTTC.

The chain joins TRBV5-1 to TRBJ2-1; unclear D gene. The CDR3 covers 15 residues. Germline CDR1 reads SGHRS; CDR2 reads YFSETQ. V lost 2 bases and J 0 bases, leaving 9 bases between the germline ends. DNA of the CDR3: TGCGCCAGCAGCTTCGGCGGTAGCTCCTACAATGAGCAGTTCTTC. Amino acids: CASSFGGSSYNEQFF.

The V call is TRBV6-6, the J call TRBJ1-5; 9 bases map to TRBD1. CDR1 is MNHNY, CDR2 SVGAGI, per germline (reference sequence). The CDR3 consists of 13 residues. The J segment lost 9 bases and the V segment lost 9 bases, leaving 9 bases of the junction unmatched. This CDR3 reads CASERQGDSPQHF. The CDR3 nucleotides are TGTGCCAGTGAGAGACAGGGGGATTCGCCCCAGCATTTT.

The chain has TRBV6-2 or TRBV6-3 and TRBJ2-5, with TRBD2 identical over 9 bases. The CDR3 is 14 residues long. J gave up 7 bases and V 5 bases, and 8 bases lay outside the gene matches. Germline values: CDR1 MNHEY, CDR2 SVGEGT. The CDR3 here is CASSRAGGPGTQYF. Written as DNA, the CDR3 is TGTGCCAGCAGTCGCGCGGGAGGGCCAGGGACCCAGTACTTC.

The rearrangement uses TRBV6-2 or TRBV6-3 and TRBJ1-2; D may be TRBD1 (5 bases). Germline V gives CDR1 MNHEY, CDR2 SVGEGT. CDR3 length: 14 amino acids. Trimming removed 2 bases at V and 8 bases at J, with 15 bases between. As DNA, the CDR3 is TGTGCCAGCAGTTACAGGATGTTGGCAGGGGGCTACACCTTC. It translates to CASSYRMLAGGYTF.

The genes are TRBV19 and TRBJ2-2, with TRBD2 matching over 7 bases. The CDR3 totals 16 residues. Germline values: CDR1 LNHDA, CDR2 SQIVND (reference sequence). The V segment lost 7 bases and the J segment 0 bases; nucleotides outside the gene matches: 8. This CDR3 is CASKFELAANTGELFF. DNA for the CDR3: TGTGCCAGTAAATTCGAGCTAGCGGCGAACACCGGGGAGCTGTTTTTT.

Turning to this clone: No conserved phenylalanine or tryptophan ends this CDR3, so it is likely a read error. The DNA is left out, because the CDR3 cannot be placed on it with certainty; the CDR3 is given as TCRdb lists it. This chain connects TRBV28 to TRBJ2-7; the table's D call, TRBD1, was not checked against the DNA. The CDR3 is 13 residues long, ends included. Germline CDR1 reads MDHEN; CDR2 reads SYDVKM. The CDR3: CASTDGQAAPACI.

The CDR3 is CASSLGGNVYGYTF. DNA for the CDR3: TGTGCCAGCAGCTTGGGAGGCAACGTTTATGGCTACACCTTC. V usage is TRBV5-4 and J usage is TRBJ1-2; D not resolved. Germline V gene lookup returns CDR1 SGHNT and CDR2 YYREEE (reference sequence). This CDR3 has 14 residues. Trimming removed 0 bases from V and 5 bases from J, with 11 bases in between.

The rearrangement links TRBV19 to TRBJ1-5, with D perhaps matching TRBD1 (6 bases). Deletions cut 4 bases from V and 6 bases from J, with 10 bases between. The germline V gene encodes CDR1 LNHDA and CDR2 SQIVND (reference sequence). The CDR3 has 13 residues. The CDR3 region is CASSTGASQPQHF. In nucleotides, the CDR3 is TGTGCCAGTAGTACAGGGGCGTCTCAGCCCCAGCATTTT.

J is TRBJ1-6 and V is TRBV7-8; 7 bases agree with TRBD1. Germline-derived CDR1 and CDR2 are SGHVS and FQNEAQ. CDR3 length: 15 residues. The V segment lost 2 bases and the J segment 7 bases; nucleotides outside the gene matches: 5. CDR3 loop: CASSLRGTANSPLHF. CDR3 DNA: TGTGCCAGCAGCTTAAGAGGGACAGCCAATTCACCCCTCCACTTT.

As DNA, the CDR3 is TGTGCCAGCAGGGTAGCGGGAGGACCTAATGCCGAGCAGTTCTTC. Its protein product is CASRVAGGPNAEQFF. The chain employs TRBV6-5 and TRBJ2-1; TRBD2 aligns across 10 bases. Losses at the gene ends were 6 bases for V and 10 bases for J; bases not matched to a gene: 12. Germline assignment: CDR1 MNHEY and CDR2 SVGAGI. The CDR3 length is 15 residues.

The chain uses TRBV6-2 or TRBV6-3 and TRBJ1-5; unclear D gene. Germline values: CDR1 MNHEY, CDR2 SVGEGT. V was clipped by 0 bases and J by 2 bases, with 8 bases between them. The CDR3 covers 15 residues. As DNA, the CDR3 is TGTGCCAGCAGTTACTCACTGGGCGGCAATCAGCCCCAGCATTTT. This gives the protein CASSYSLGGNQPQHF.